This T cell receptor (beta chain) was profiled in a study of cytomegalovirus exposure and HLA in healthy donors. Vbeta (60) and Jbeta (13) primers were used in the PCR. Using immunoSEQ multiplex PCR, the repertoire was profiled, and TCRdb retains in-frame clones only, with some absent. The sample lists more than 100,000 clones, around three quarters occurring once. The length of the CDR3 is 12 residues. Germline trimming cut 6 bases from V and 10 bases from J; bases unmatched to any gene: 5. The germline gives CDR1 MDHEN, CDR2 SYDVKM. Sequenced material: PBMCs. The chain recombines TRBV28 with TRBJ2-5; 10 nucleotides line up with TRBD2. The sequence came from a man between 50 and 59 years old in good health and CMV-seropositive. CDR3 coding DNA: TGTGCCAGCAGCGGTAGCGGGAGGTTCCAGTACTTC. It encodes CASSGSGRFQYF.